One sample yielded the 2 T cell receptor beta chains listed below, sequenced in a study of immune cell composition in non-small cell lung cancer. Sequencing was performed with immunoSEQ multiplex PCR; in TCRdb, only in-frame clones are kept and a portion is missing. The sample yields about 4,900 clones, around 77% seen once. The sequencing sample was made of lung tumor tissue. Every receptor here comes from a human donor with non-small cell lung cancer.

The rearrangement links TRBV7-2 to TRBJ2-7; 8 bases align to TRBD1. The CDR3 contains 18 residues. V was clipped by 5 bases and J by 3 bases; unmatched bases: 18. Germline CDR1 reads SGHTA; CDR2 reads FQGNSA. CDR3 sequence: CASSPILRMSGGLYEQYF. CDR3 DNA: TGTGCCAGCAGCCCCATACTCCGGATGTCAGGGGGCCTCTACGAGCAGTACTTC.

The chain uses TRBV6-5 and TRBJ2-2; TRBD2 aligns across 14 bases. Germline values: CDR1 MNHEY, CDR2 SVGAGI. The J segment lost 8 bases and the V segment lost 7 bases, leaving 3 bases of the junction unmatched. This CDR3 region has 14 residues. This CDR3 is CASTGLAGAGELFF. CDR3 in DNA: TGTGCCAGCACGGGACTAGCGGGAGCAGGGGAGCTGTTTTTT.